This T cell receptor (beta chain) comes out of a study of cytomegalovirus exposure and HLA in healthy donors. Study results and limitations: Most sequenced TCRs were rare (though some public TCRs occurred in many donors).

The CDR3 covers 14 residues. Germline V gives CDR1 MNHEY, CDR2 SVGAGI. Trimming stripped 0 bases from V and 7 bases from J, with 13 bases between. Details on this clone: The antigen is unknown.

The table came from immunoSEQ multiplex PCR; TCRdb's copy has only in-frame clones and leaves some out. The table includes 150,000 to 200,000 clones, about 81% detected once. The sample consisted of PBMCs. This TCR derives from a woman aged 25-40 years in good health and CMV-seronegative. The chain has TRBV6-5 and TRBJ2-7; maybe TRBD2 (6 bases). The CDR3 spells CASSYSGLTQEQYF. The CDR3, as DNA: TGTGCCAGCAGTTACTCGGGACTGACCCAAGAGCAGTACTTC.